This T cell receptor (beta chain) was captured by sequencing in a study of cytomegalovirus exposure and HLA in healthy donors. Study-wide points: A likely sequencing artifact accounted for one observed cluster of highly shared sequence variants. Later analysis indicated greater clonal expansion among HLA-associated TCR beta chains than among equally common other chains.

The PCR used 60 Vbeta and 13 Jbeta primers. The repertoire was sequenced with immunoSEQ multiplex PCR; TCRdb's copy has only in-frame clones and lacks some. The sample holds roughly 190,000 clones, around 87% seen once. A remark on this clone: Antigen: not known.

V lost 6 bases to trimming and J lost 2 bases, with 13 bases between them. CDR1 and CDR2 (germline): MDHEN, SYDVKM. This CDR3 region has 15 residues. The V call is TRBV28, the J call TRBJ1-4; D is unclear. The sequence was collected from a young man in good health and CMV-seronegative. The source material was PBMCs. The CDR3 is CASRSRGLTNEKLFF. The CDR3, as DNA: TGTGCCAGCAGGTCCCGAGGGTTGACTAATGAAAAACTGTTTTTT.